Listed here are 7 T cell receptor beta chains from one sample, sequenced in a study of blood T cell repertoires in COVID-19 (dated by TCRdb to 2018 to 2021). The receptor library was made with the immunoSEQ multiplex PCR assay. Imported from immuneACCESS, the table was reduced by TCRdb to in-frame sequences with V and J called. These copies leave out some clones; in studies compared against another copy, an unresolved V gene accounts for under half, and the cause of the remainder is not known. For this sample there are approximately 200,000 clones; 75% to 90% appear just once. The top ten constitute about 17% of the sample. Sequenced input: PBMCs or T cells enriched from blood (not recorded which). These receptors all stem from a man in his forties or fifties who had recovered from COVID-19.

The chain uses TRBV30 and TRBJ2-4; 7 bases fit TRBD2. Germline V gene lookup returns CDR1 GTSNPN and CDR2 SVGIG (reference sequence). The CDR3 extends over 17 amino acids. J lost 1 base, V lost 5 bases, and 14 bases had no gene match. CDR3 amino acids: CAWFGGSNRSAKNIQYF. Here the CDR3 DNA reads TGTGCCTGGTTCGGCGGGAGTAATAGGTCCGCCAAAAACATTCAGTACTTC.

V usage is TRBV28 and J usage is TRBJ1-3; the match to TRBD1 covers 8 bases. The J segment lost 0 bases and the V segment lost 5 bases, leaving 3 bases of the junction unmatched. The germline V gene has CDR1 MDHEN and CDR2 SYDVKM. The CDR3 runs 15 residues. The CDR3 nucleotides are TGTGCCAGCAGTCGGACAGGGATCTCTGGAAACACCATATATTTT. Translating it yields CASSRTGISGNTIYF.

The chain employs TRBV28 and TRBJ2-1; D ambiguous. The CDR3 extends over 13 amino acids. The V end lost 4 bases, the J end lost 5 bases, and 9 bases lay between the germline ends. Germline values: CDR1 MDHEN, CDR2 SYDVKM. This chain's CDR3 is CASSYTANNEQFF. The CDR3 bases are TGTGCCAGCAGTTATACAGCTAACAATGAGCAGTTCTTC.

V gene TRBV3-1 (or the pseudogene TRBV3-2) combines with J gene TRBJ2-7; 7 bases agree with TRBD2. Germline values: CDR1 LGHDT, CDR2 YNNKEL (reference sequence). The ends lost 3 bases at V and 3 bases at J; junction bases unmatched: 14. CDR3 length: 17 residues. CDR3 sequence reads: CASSQSGGRKLFYEQYF. In DNA form, the CDR3 reads TGTGCCAGCAGCCAGTCTGGCGGGAGAAAATTATTCTACGAGCAGTACTTC.

V and J are TRBV7-2 and TRBJ2-5, with no clear D. The V end was cut by 5 bases, the J end by 1 base, with 2 bases between. There are 11 residues in the CDR3. The V gene's germline CDR1 is SGHTA and CDR2 FQGNSA. CDR3 coding DNA: TGTGCCAGCAGCCTCCAAGAGACCCAGTACTTC. This codes for CASSLQETQYF.

The gene calls are TRBV4-1 and TRBJ2-1; 9 bases are a match to TRBD2. This CDR3 is built from 16 residues. With 2 bases clipped from V and 4 bases from J, the junction kept 6 bases outside the gene matches. Germline loops: CDR1 MGHRA, CDR2 YSYEKL. CDR3 region: CASSQPWTSAYNEQFF. The CDR3 coding sequence is TGCGCCAGCAGCCAACCTTGGACTAGCGCTTACAATGAGCAGTTCTTC.

This chain uses TRBV5-4 with TRBJ1-1; D unclear. Germline V lookup: CDR1 SGHNT, CDR2 YYREEE (reference sequence). The ends were cut back, 3 bases at V and 7 bases at J, with 13 bases in the middle. The CDR3 has 13 residues. The CDR3: CASSSDGLNEAFF. CDR3 coding DNA: TGTGCCAGCAGCTCGGACGGACTGAATGAAGCTTTCTTT.